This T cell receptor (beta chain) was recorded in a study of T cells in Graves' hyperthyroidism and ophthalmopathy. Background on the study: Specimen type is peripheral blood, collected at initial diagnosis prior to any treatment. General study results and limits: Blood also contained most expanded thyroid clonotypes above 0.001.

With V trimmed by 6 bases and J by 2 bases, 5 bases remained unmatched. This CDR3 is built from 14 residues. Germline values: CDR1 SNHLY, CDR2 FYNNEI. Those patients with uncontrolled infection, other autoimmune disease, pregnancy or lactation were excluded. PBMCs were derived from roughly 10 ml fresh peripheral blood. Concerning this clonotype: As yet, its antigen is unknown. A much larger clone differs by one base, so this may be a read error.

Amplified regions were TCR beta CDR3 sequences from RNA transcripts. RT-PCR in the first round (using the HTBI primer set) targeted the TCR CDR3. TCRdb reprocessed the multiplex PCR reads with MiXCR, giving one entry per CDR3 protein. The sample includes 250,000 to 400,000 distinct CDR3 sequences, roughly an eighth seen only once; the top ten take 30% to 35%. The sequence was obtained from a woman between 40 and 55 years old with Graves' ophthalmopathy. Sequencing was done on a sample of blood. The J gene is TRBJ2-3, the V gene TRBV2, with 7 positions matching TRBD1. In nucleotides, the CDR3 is TGTGCCAGCAGAGGGGGCGGCTCCACAGATACGCAGTATTTT. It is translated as CASRGGGSTDTQYF. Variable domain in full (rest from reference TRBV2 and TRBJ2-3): EPEVTQTPSHQVTQMGQEVILRCVPISNHLYFYWYRQILGQKVEFLVSFYNNEISEKSEIFDDQFSVERPDGSNFTLKIRSTKLEDSAMYFCASRGGGSTDTQYFGPGTRLTVL.